This T cell receptor (beta chain) appears in the sequencing data of a study of post-analysis software for immune sequencing data (dated by TCRdb to between 2014 and 2017). About the full investigation: Disease courses on record covered relapsing-remitting, secondary progressive and progressive-relapsing multiple sclerosis, though some patients had no subtype annotation. A subset of samples was prepared in parallel using single-end sample barcoding, then pooled and co-amplified after Illumina adapter ligation. The patient repertoires were compared against approximately ten previously published healthy control repertoires obtained from donors aged 6 to 25 years. Findings and caveats that apply to the study as a whole: Multiple sclerosis patients had significantly lower normalized Chao1 diversity than controls, a result that suggests substantial peripheral T-cell clonal expansion. Patients showed significantly higher frequencies than controls for five TRBV segments, among them TRBV5-6, TRBV5-1 and TRBV20-1. When samples were clustered directly using the F measure, samples prepared in the same batch co-clustered strongly, which prompted a batch-effect correction. The multiple sclerosis patient group was slightly younger than the control group.

CDR1 and CDR2 are read off the germline V gene (reference sequence) as SEHNR and FQNEAQ. The CDR3 goes from the cysteine to the phenylalanine over 13 residues. The only DNA kept is the CDR3, 39 bases in frame from the first base. V is cut by 3 bases and J by 2 bases, and the space between the germline ends is 7 bases. The receptor library was made with PCR. Sequenced on an Illumina HiSeq 2500. To reduce PCR and sequencing biases, unique molecular identifiers were built into the TCR beta cDNA libraries. Every 1 to 10 million input T cells yielded approximately 500,000 cDNA molecules, meaning each molecule approximated one T cell. The same protocol used for the earlier healthy control dataset was applied to prepare and sequence the patient libraries. Samples belonging to the same batch were prepared together, multiplexed and sequenced on a shared HiSeq lane. The original pipeline was this. MIGEC was used to process the raw barcoded reads, and molecular identifier groups with only a single read were discarded before consensus assembly and CDR3 extraction. VDJtools was used for post-analysis of the clonotype tables, and diversity was normalized by down-sampling every dataset to the size of the smallest sample. Repertoire overlap clustering matched CDR3 amino acid but not nucleotide sequences to correct batch-related cross-sample contamination. In-frame beta chains were kept once TCRdb had trimmed the public reads at Q25 with fastp and called clones with MiXCR. Rows merge per CDR3 protein into single entries with the most common DNA and genes. The V and J calls were not made by the authors but by TCRdb's processing. Present in this sample are roughly 570,000 distinct CDR3 sequences, 34% of which were seen just once. The ten largest clonotypes hold under 7% of the sample.

To demonstrate the VDJtools post-analysis software, TCR beta repertoires were profiled from the peripheral blood of more than ten young patients with multiple sclerosis. The patients with multiple sclerosis were children and adolescents between about 6 and 15 years of age. A few counts support this clonotype. No antigen is known for it. Qualities for individual bases were not recorded, and no much larger clone is one base off. This receptor was identified in a girl under 18 with multiple sclerosis. The material sequenced was blood. Rearrangement joined TRBV7-9 to TRBJ2-5, with an unclear D gene assignment. The DNA reads TGTGCCAGCAGCTTCAGCAGGCAAGAGACCCAGTACTTC. Its product reads: CASSFSRQETQYF.